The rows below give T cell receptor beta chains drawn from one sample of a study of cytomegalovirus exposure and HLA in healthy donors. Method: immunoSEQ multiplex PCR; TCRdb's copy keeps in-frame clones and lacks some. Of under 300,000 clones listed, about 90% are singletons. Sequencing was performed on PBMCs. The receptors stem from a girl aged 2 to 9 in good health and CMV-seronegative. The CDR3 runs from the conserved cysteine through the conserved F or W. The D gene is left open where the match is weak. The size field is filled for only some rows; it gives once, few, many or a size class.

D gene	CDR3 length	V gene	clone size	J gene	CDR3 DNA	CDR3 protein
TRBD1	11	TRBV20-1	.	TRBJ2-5	TGCAGTGCTGACAGGGGAGAGACCCAGTACTTC	CSADRGETQYF
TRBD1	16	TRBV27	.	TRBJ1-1	TGTGCCAGCAGGGGTGGGTCGGCTACAGGGGGAGGGAAAGCTTTCTTT	CASRGGSATGGGKAFF
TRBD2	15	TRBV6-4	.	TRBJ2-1	TGTGCCAGCAGTGACTCTTGGGGGGGGGACAATGAGCAGTTCTTC	CASSDSWGGDNEQFF
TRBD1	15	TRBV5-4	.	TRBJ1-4	TGTGCCAGCAGCTTTTCCGGGACAGGAGGGGAAAAACTGTTTTTT	CASSFSGTGGEKLFF
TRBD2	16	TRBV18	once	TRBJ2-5	TGTGCCAGCTCAGCCCTACTAGCGGGAGGGAAAGAGACCCAGTACTTC	CASSALLAGGKETQYF
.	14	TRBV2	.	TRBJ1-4	TGTGCCAGCAGTGAAGTGGACAATTGGGAAAAACTGTTTTTT	CASSEVDNWEKLFF
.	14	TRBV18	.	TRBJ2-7	TGTGCCAGCTCACCACCGACATACTCCTACGAGCAGTACTTC	CASSPPTYSYEQYF
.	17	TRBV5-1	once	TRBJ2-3	TGCGCCAGCAGCCCATGGAGGTCGGAGGTGACGAAAGATACGCAGTATTTT	CASSPWRSEVTKDTQYF
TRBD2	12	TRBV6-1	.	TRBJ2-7	TGTGCCACCCTCCGGGGGGGATACGAGCAGTACTTC	CATLRGGYEQYF
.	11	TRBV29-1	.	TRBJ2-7	TGCAGCGTTCGAATAGCCTACGAGCAGTACTTC	CSVRIAYEQYF
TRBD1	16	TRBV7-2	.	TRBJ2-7	TGTGCCAGCAGCCGAGTTGGGACAGGGAATTCCTACGAGCAGTACTTC	CASSRVGTGNSYEQYF
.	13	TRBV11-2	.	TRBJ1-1	TGTGCCAGCAGCTTCTACTCGAACACTGAAGCTTTCTTT	CASSFYSNTEAFF
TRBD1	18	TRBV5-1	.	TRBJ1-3	TGCGCCAGCAGCTCCACGGCCGGGACAGGGAACTCTGGAAACACCATATATTTT	CASSSTAGTGNSGNTIYF
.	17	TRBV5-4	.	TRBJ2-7	TGTGCCAGCAGCTTGTTTTTAGGGCGGGCCAACCTCTACGAGCAGTACTTC	CASSLFLGRANLYEQYF
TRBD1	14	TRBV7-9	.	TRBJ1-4	TGTGCCAGCAGCCCGACAGGGACTAATGAAAAACTGTTTTTT	CASSPTGTNEKLFF
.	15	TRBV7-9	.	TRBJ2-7	TGTGCCAGCAGCGCGTCCGGGACAGCGGGCTACGAGCAGTACTTC	CASSASGTAGYEQYF
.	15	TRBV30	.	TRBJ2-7	TGTGCCTGGAGTGTCTGGAGCATAGCGCCGTGCCAGCAGTACTTC	CAWSVWSIAPCQQYF
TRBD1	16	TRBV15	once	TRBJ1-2	TGTGCCACCAGCAGAGATCGGGACAGGGGGGTGAGTGGCTACACCTTC	CATSRDRDRGVSGYTF
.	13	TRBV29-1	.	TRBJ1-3	TGCAGCGTTGGCTACGGGGTTGGAAACACCATATATTTT	CSVGYGVGNTIYF
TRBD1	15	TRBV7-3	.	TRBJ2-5	TGTGCCAGCAGCTTAACCGGGACAGTCCAAGAGACCCAGTACTTC	CASSLTGTVQETQYF
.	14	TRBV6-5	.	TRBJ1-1	TGTGCCAGCTTAGGGGTCGATCGTAACACTGAAGCTTTCTTT	CASLGVDRNTEAFF
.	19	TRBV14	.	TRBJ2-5	TGTGCCAGCAGCCAGTGGGGTACAAGCGGGCAGGCCATCCAAGAGACCCAGTACTTC	CASSQWGTSGQAIQETQYF
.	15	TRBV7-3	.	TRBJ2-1	TGTGCCAGCAGCCCCGGCATGGGGGGACCTAATGAGCAGTTCTTC	CASSPGMGGPNEQFF
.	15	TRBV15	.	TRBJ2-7	TGTGCCACCAGCAGAGATCGGGGGGCTAGCGGCGAGCAGTACTTC	CATSRDRGASGEQYF
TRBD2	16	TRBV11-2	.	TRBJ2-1	TGTGCCAGCAGCTTCTGGCGACTAGCGGGAAATGATGAGCAGTTCTTC	CASSFWRLAGNDEQFF
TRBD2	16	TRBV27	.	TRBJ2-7	TGTGCCAGCAGCGGCCTAGCGGGGGGTTACTCCTACGAGCAGTACTTC	CASSGLAGGYSYEQYF
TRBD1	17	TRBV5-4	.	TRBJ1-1	TGTGCCAGCAGCTCACCGAAAGCAGGGGGCGAGGACACTGAAGCTTTCTTT	CASSSPKAGGEDTEAFF
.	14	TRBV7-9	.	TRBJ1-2	TGTGCCAGCAGCTCCTGGGCCCCCCACGCTGGCTACACCTTC	CASSSWAPHAGYTF
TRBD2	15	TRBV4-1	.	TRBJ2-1	TGCGCCAGCAGCCCGAAGCGGGGCAAACTGAATGAGCAGTTCTTC	CASSPKRGKLNEQFF
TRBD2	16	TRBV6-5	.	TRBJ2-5	TGTGCCAGCAGTTACTCGATGGCGGGAGCATTACAGACCCAGTACTTC	CASSYSMAGALQTQYF
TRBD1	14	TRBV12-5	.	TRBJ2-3	TGTGCTAGTGGCGCACTCAGGGGGACAGATACGCAGTATTTT	CASGALRGTDTQYF
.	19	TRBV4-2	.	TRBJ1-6	TGTGCCAGCAGCCAAGAAACAATCGAAATGTCCATAAGTAATTCACCCCTCCACTTT	CASSQETIEMSISNSPLHF
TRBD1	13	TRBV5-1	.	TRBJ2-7	TGCGCCAGCATTGGGGACAGGACCTACGAGCAGTACTTC	CASIGDRTYEQYF
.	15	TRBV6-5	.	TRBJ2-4	TGTGCCAGCAGACTCGAAAGAAGCGTCAAAAACATTCAGTACTTC	CASRLERSVKNIQYF
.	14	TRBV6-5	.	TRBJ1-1	TGTGCCAGCAGACCTCGTGGGCAGAACACTGAAGCTTTCTTT	CASRPRGQNTEAFF
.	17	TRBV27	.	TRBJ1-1	TGTGCCAGCAGTCTAAGCGGAACCACTAGACTGAACACTGAAGCTTTCTTT	CASSLSGTTRLNTEAFF
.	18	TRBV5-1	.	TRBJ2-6	TGCGCCAGCAGCTTTCAGGGTGGCACCAACTCTGGGGCCAACGTCCTGACTTTC	CASSFQGGTNSGANVLTF
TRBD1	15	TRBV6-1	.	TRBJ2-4	TGTGCCAGCAGTGAAGGCCGACAGGGCAAAAACATTCAGTACTTC	CASSEGRQGKNIQYF
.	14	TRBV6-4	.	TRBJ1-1	TGTGCCAGCAGCCCCTTAGGGGGGGAGACTGAAGCTTTCTTT	CASSPLGGETEAFF
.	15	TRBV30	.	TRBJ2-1	TGTGCCTGGGGCGGAGGGGTCCCTAGCTACAATGAGCAGTTCTTC	CAWGGGVPSYNEQFF
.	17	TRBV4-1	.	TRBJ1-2	TGCGCCAGCAGCCAAGATCCGGGGGCGGGGGAATTTTATGGCTACACCTTC	CASSQDPGAGEFYGYTF
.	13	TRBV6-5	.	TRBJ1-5	TGTGCCAGCGGTCCGGGAGCGGGGCAGCCCCAGCATTTT	CASGPGAGQPQHF
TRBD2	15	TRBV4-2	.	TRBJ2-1	TGTGCCAGCAGCCGACGACTAGCGGGAGAGAGTGAGCAGTTCTTC	CASSRRLAGESEQFF
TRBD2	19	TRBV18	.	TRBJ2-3	TGTGCCAGCTCACCATTGAATAGCGGGGGTTATCGACGCACAGATACGCAGTATTTT	CASSPLNSGGYRRTDTQYF
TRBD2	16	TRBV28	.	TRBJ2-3	TGTGCCAGCTCCAAAAGCGGGGGGCCCTTCACAGATACGCAGTATTTT	CASSKSGGPFTDTQYF
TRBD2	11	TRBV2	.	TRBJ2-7	TGTGCCTCAGACGGGGGGGGAGAGCAGTACTTC	CASDGGGEQYF
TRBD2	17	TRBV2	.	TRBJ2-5	TGTGCCGAGCAGATCGGGGGTAGCGGGGTGGGCCAAGAGACCCAGTACTTC	CAEQIGGSGVGQETQYF
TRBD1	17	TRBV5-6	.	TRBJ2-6	TGTGCCAGCAGCTTCTTGACAGGGTCGGCTGGGGCCAACGTCCTGACTTTC	CASSFLTGSAGANVLTF
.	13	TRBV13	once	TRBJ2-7	TGTGCCAGCAGCTTACAGGATACCTACGAGCAGTACTTC	CASSLQDTYEQYF
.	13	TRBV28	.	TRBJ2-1	TGTGCCAGCAGTGTGACAGCTTACAATGAGCAGTTCTTC	CASSVTAYNEQFF
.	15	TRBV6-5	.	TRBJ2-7	TGTGCCAGCAGTTACTCGTTTCAGGGGAATTACGAGCAGTACTTC	CASSYSFQGNYEQYF
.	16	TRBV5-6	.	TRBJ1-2	TGTGCCAGCAGCTTGGAGGTGCGATTTAGCAGCTATGGCTACACCTTC	CASSLEVRFSSYGYTF